Its frequency marks the clone carrying this TCR beta chain as large. The data derive from a study of CD8 T cells in cerebrospinal fluid in Alzheimer's disease. The CDR3 consists of 15 residues. The germline V gene has CDR1 LNHDA and CDR2 SQIVND (reference sequence). From the 10x single-cell sequencing reads, TCRdb lists one entry per CDR3 protein and no DNA. Its table records approximately 1,000 distinct CDR3 sequences. This chain links TRBV19 with TRBJ1-2; the D call of TRBD1 rests on TCRdb alone, since no DNA is present to check it. The material sequenced was cerebrospinal fluid. The sequence came from a human donor in good health. CDR3 region: CASSSPGTGNYGYTF.